Presented here are 29 T cell receptor beta chains from one specimen sequenced in a study of shared clonotypes between healthy human individuals. Assay used: immunoSEQ multiplex PCR; TCRdb lists only in-frame clones, some missing. The sample has millions of clones; 90% to 95% are singletons. The sample taken for sequencing was naive CD4+ T cells sorted from blood. Subset given: CD45RA+ positively selected. The receptor set was obtained from a man aged 18 to 29 in good health.

The chain uses TRBV2 and TRBJ2-3; D might be TRBD2 (5 bases). The CDR3 length is 13 residues. Germline V gene sequence: CDR1 SNHLY, CDR2 FYNNEI. The germline V and J ends were trimmed by 6 bases and 6 bases, with 13 bases remaining between them. CDR3 bases: TGTGCCAGCAGAAGAGAAACGGGGGATACGCAGTATTTT. As protein: CASRRETGDTQYF. Variable domain in full (rest from reference TRBV2 and TRBJ2-3): EPEVTQTPSHQVTQMGQEVILRCVPISNHLYFYWYRQILGQKVEFLVSFYNNEISEKSEIFDDQFSVERPDGSNFTLKIRSTKLEDSAMYFCASRRETGDTQYFGPGTRLTVL.

J is TRBJ1-1 and V is TRBV29-1, with TRBD1 matching over 9 bases. The CDR3 loop spans 14 amino acids. J lost 3 bases, V lost 4 bases, and 6 bases had no gene match. The V gene's germline CDR1 is SQVTM and CDR2 ANQGSEA. The CDR3 sequence is CSVGTTGGDTEAFF. CDR3 DNA: TGCAGCGTTGGCACGACAGGGGGAGACACTGAAGCTTTCTTT.

The V gene is TRBV6-1, the J gene TRBJ2-7; D is perhaps TRBD2 (7 bases). In germline, CDR1 is MNHNS, CDR2 SASEGT. V was clipped by 6 bases and J by 2 bases, with 11 bases between them. The CDR3 covers 13 residues. In nucleotides, the CDR3 is TGTGCCAGCAGCGGGGGGCCCCCCTACGAGCAGTACTTC. The encoded protein is CASSGGPPYEQYF.

This chain links TRBV10-3 with TRBJ2-3; D unclear. Germline CDR1 ENHRY, CDR2 SYGVKD. With 8 bases removed from V and 0 bases from J, the gap between germline ends came to 9 bases. The CDR3 runs to 13 residues. The CDR3 DNA reads as TGTGCCATCGGGCGGTATAGCACAGATACGCAGTATTTT. It specifies CAIGRYSTDTQYF.

This chain connects TRBV6-5 to TRBJ1-2; 10 positions agree with TRBD1. The germline V gene encodes CDR1 MNHEY and CDR2 SVGAGI. This CDR3 contains 12 residues. V was clipped by 6 bases and J by 7 bases; unmatched bases: 2. The CDR3 sequence: CASRGQGVGYTF. In nucleotides, the CDR3 is TGTGCCAGCAGAGGACAGGGGGTTGGCTACACCTTC.

This clone was picked up one time. The gene calls are TRBV6-5 and TRBJ2-5; D possibly corresponds to TRBD1 (6 bases). The CDR3 runs to 14 residues. Between the trimmed V and J ends, which lost 4 bases and 4 bases, there was a span of 13 bases. CDR1 is MNHEY and CDR2 is SVGAGI in the germline V gene. CDR3 nucleotide sequence: TGTGCCAGCAGTTGGGGGACATCCGGAGAGACCCAGTACTTC. Translated, it gives CASSWGTSGETQYF.

The V call is TRBV18, the J call TRBJ2-4; D remains ambiguous. The CDR3 is 11 amino acids. CDR1 KGHSH and CDR2 LQKENI come from the germline V gene. Trimming cost V 0 bases and J 8 bases, with 2 bases left between them. CDR3 bases: TGTGCCAGCTCACCACCGGACATTCAGTACTTC. It yields the protein CASSPPDIQYF.

The rearrangement links TRBV15 to TRBJ2-1; no clear D. V lost 0 bases and J 5 bases, leaving 11 bases between the germline ends. The CDR3 loop spans 15 amino acids. In germline, CDR1 is LNHNV, CDR2 YYDKDF (reference sequence). CDR3 in amino acids: CATSRDLRLNNEQFF. CDR3 sequence (DNA): TGTGCCACCAGCAGAGATTTGCGCCTTAACAATGAGCAGTTCTTC.

Points on this clone: Other DNA sequences of this sample code for an identical CDR3. The chain combines TRBV4-1 with TRBJ1-3; D gene ambiguous. CDR1 is MGHRA and CDR2 is YSYEKL in the germline V gene. V lost 0 bases and J 4 bases, leaving 7 bases between the germline ends. The CDR3 loop spans 14 amino acids. The CDR3 protein is CASSQEGLGNTIYF. Here the CDR3 DNA reads TGCGCCAGCAGCCAAGAGGGTTTGGGAAACACCATATATTTT.

CDR3 DNA: TGCAGCGTTCTCCCCAGGGACACCTACGAGCAGTACTTC. Its translation: CSVLPRDTYEQYF. V is TRBV29-1 and J is TRBJ2-7, with D possibly TRBD1 on 6 matching bases. Between the trimmed V and J ends, which lost 5 bases and 2 bases, there was a span of 13 bases. Germline loops: CDR1 SQVTM, CDR2 ANQGSEA. This CDR3 region has 13 residues.

The chain combines TRBV9 with TRBJ2-7, with a weak D call TRBD1 (6 bases). Germline CDR1 is SGDLS and CDR2 is YYNGEE. The V and J ends lost 8 bases and 6 bases respectively, with 18 bases between them. This CDR3 has 13 residues. The DNA of the CDR3 is TGTGCCAGAACCGGGCGGTTACAGGGCGAGCAGTACTTC. Encoded protein: CARTGRLQGEQYF.

V and J are TRBV19 and TRBJ1-4, with 7 bases aligning to TRBD1. The V gene's germline CDR1 is LNHDA and CDR2 SQIVND (reference sequence). V lost 5 bases, J lost 7 bases, and 10 bases stayed unmatched. This CDR3 has 15 amino acids. The CDR3 nucleotides read TGTGCCAGTAGTGCTCGACAGGGCATTAGTGAAAAACTGTTTTTT. This codes for CASSARQGISEKLFF.

V usage is TRBV18 and J usage is TRBJ2-2; TRBD1 might be the D (5 bases). The CDR3 extends over 15 amino acids. The germline CDR1 and CDR2 sequences are KGHSH and LQKENI. The V end lost 7 bases, the J end lost 1 base, and 13 bases lay between the germline ends. CDR3: CASLGALKNTGELFF. CDR3 DNA sequence: TGTGCCAGCTTAGGGGCGTTAAAGAACACCGGGGAGCTGTTTTTT.

This rearrangement joins TRBV30 to TRBJ1-1, with 7 bases aligning to TRBD1. Germline V gene data show CDR1 as GTSNPN and CDR2 as SVGIG (reference sequence). With V trimmed by 1 base and J by 2 bases, 4 bases remained unmatched. CDR3 size: 14 residues. The DNA for the CDR3 is TGTGCCTGGAGTGCGACAGGGCTTAACACTGAAGCTTTCTTT. This codes for CAWSATGLNTEAFF. Using reference TRBV30 and TRBJ1-1 for the parts outside the CDR3, the full variable domain is SQTIHQWPATLVQPVGSPLSLECTVEGTSNPNLYWYRQAAGRGLQLLFYSVGIGQISSEVPQNLSASRPQDRQFILSSKKLLLSDSGFYLCAWSATGLNTEAFFGQGTRLTVV.

The genes are TRBV13 and TRBJ2-3, with 12 bases matching TRBD2. After removal of 3 bases from V and 2 bases from J, the junction contained 3 bases not matched to a gene. This CDR3 comprises 16 residues. Germline V gives CDR1 PRHDT, CDR2 FYEKMQ (reference sequence). In DNA, the CDR3 is TGTGCCAGCAGCTTCTGGACTAGCGGGACCACAGATACGCAGTATTTT. Its translation is CASSFWTSGTTDTQYF.

The chain recombines TRBV7-2 with TRBJ2-1, with 10 bases lining up with TRBD2. Trimming cost V 6 bases and J 4 bases; bases outside gene matches: 6. This CDR3 spans 15 amino acids. Looked up from germline, CDR1 is SGHTA and CDR2 is FQGNSA. The CDR3 DNA reads as TGTGCCAGCAGTAGGGAAGCGGGGGGGTACAATGAGCAGTTCTTC. This sequence encodes CASSREAGGYNEQFF.

Turning to this clone: Other DNA sequences in the sample encode the same CDR3. The chain joins TRBV9 to TRBJ1-4; D remains ambiguous. This CDR3 region has 14 residues. The germline V and J ends were trimmed by 3 bases and 5 bases, with 11 bases remaining between them. CDR1 and CDR2 from the germline V gene are SGDLS and YYNGEE. The DNA for the CDR3 is TGTGCCAGCAGCGCCCAGGTGTCGAATGAAAAACTGTTTTTT. It is translated as CASSAQVSNEKLFF.

This clone was detected once. CDR3 sequence: CASTRQANTEAFF. CDR3 nucleotide sequence: TGTGCCAGCACGAGACAGGCTAACACTGAAGCTTTCTTT. The rearrangement uses TRBV6-5 and TRBJ1-1, with D maybe TRBD1 (6 bases). Germline CDR1 and CDR2: MNHEY and SVGAGI. Trimming pared 7 bases from V and 2 bases from J, leaving 11 bases between. The CDR3 covers 13 residues.

The chain uses TRBV4-3 and TRBJ1-1; no clear D. There are 13 residues in the CDR3. Looked up from germline, CDR1 is LGHNA and CDR2 is YSLEER. Trimming stripped 4 bases from V and 3 bases from J, with 9 bases between. The CDR3 reads CASSLKPDTEAFF. In nucleotides, the CDR3 is TGCGCCAGCAGCCTAAAACCGGACACTGAAGCTTTCTTT.

This chain links TRBV30 with TRBJ1-5; D is possibly TRBD1 (5 bases). CDR1 and CDR2 (germline): GTSNPN, SVGIG (reference sequence). This CDR3 spans 15 amino acids. Trimming removed 0 bases at V and 0 bases at J, with 9 bases between. CDR3 bases: TGTGCCTGGAGTGTAGGGGCCTATAGCAATCAGCCCCAGCATTTT. This translates into CAWSVGAYSNQPQHF.

Regarding this clone: In the same sample, other DNA sequences code for this CDR3. The rearrangement uses TRBV7-2 and TRBJ2-2; TRBD1 matches at 9 bases. The CDR3 is 13 amino acids. Per germline, CDR1 SGHTA and CDR2 FQGNSA. J was trimmed by 5 bases and V by 5 bases; bases with no gene match: 0. CDR3 bases: TGTGCCAGCAGCGGACAGGGGACCGGGGAGCTGTTTTTT. Translated, it gives CASSGQGTGELFF.

The chain couples TRBV19 to TRBJ1-2; D gene uncertain. The V and J ends lost 3 bases and 4 bases respectively, with 12 bases between them. Germline values: CDR1 LNHDA, CDR2 SQIVND (reference sequence). This CDR3 has 14 amino acids. The DNA for the CDR3 is TGTGCCAGTAGTATCGCGGGGTTGGGCTATGGCTACACCTTC. It is translated as CASSIAGLGYGYTF. The whole variable domain, filled in from reference TRBV19 and TRBJ1-2, reads DGGITQSPKYLFRKEGQNVTLSCEQNLNHDAMYWYRQDPGQGLRLIYYSQIVNDFQKGDIAEGYSVSREKKESFPLTVTSAQKNPTAFYLCASSIAGLGYGYTFGSGTRLTVV.

This chain uses TRBV19 with TRBJ1-3, with D possibly being TRBD1 (5 bases). The ends were cut back, 2 bases at V and 4 bases at J, with 15 bases in the middle. CDR3 length equals 16 residues. Germline V lookup: CDR1 LNHDA, CDR2 SQIVND (reference sequence). CDR3 nucleotide sequence: TGTGCCAGTAGTATACTTAGCCAGGGAGCCGGAAACACCATATATTTT. Translation gives CASSILSQGAGNTIYF. Together with reference TRBV19 and TRBJ1-3, the CDR3 gives the full variable domain: DGGITQSPKYLFRKEGQNVTLSCEQNLNHDAMYWYRQDPGQGLRLIYYSQIVNDFQKGDIAEGYSVSREKKESFPLTVTSAQKNPTAFYLCASSILSQGAGNTIYFGEGSWLTVV.

V is TRBV18 and J is TRBJ2-1, with TRBD2 matching over 12 bases. Germline trimming cut 6 bases from V and 7 bases from J; bases unmatched to any gene: 4. Germline CDR1 and CDR2: KGHSH and LQKENI. The CDR3 is 14 amino acids. The CDR3 protein is CASSPTSGSNEQFF. DNA of the CDR3: TGTGCCAGCTCCCCGACTAGCGGGAGTAATGAGCAGTTCTTC.

The chain carries TRBV11-2 and TRBJ2-5, with a tentative D call TRBD2 (5 bases). Trimming took off 4 bases at V and 3 bases at J, with 12 bases between the two ends. From germline, CDR1 is SGHAT and CDR2 FQNNGV. This CDR3 has 14 amino acids. This chain's CDR3 is CASSYNPGEETQYF. Written as DNA, the CDR3 is TGTGCCAGCAGCTACAACCCCGGGGAAGAGACCCAGTACTTC.

This clone was seen more than once but under ten times. The V and J genes are TRBV7-2 and TRBJ1-2, with TRBD1 matching over 7 bases. Trimming took 5 bases from V and 5 from J; bases not matched to a gene: 5. CDR1 SGHTA and CDR2 FQGNSA come from the germline V gene. CDR3 size: 13 residues. As DNA, the CDR3 is TGTGCCAGCAGCGTTTCAGGGGGGTATGGCTACACCTTC. It translates to CASSVSGGYGYTF. Complete variable domain (other parts from reference TRBV7-2 and TRBJ1-2): GAGVSQSPSNKVTEKGKDVELRCDPISGHTALYWYRQSLGQGLEFLIYFQGNSAPDKSGLPSDRFSAERTGGSVSTLTIQRTQQEDSAVYLCASSVSGGYGYTFGSGTRLTVV.

J is TRBJ1-2 and V is TRBV5-1, with a weak D call TRBD1 (6 bases). Germline V gene lookup returns CDR1 SGHRS and CDR2 YFSETQ. Trimming pared 2 bases from V and 1 base from J, leaving 15 bases between. The CDR3 length is 16 residues. CDR3 residues: CASSFAQGTFNYGYTF. Written as DNA, the CDR3 is TGCGCCAGCAGCTTCGCGCAGGGGACTTTTAACTATGGCTACACCTTC.

The chain has TRBV4-2 and TRBJ1-2, with TRBD1 matching over 7 bases. The junction had 8 bases not matched to a gene; V was cut back by 0 bases and J by 4 bases. The CDR3 consists of 16 residues. CDR1 is LGHNA and CDR2 is YNFKEQ in the germline V gene. The CDR3 DNA reads TGTGCCAGCAGCCAAGACCGGGACAGCCGTTCCTATGGCTACACCTTC. This sequence encodes CASSQDRDSRSYGYTF.

This clone was detected once. The chain employs TRBV6-5 and TRBJ1-2, with TRBD1 as a possible D gene (5 bases). Between the trimmed V and J ends, which lost 0 bases and 6 bases, there was a span of 14 bases. This CDR3 comprises 15 residues. Germline lookup yields CDR1 MNHEY and CDR2 SVGAGI. For the CDR3, the DNA is TGTGCCAGCAGTTACTCGAAGTGGGGCGCGAATGGCTACACCTTC. It encodes CASSYSKWGANGYTF.